This TCR beta chain was sequenced in a study of PD-1 blockade in classical Hodgkin lymphoma. The method was immunoSEQ multiplex PCR; TCRdb's version includes in-frame clones alone and lacks a portion of them. This table holds 35,000 to 45,000 clones, about 72% found once. Every patient had relapsed following autologous stem cell transplantation, and cohorts differed in brentuximab vedotin exposure. Trimming removed 4 bases from V and 5 bases from J; junction bases left unmatched: 12. The CDR3 has 16 amino acids. From germline, CDR1 is SGDLS and CDR2 YYNGEE. The sequencing here drew on peripheral blood mononuclear cells (PBMCs), taken at baseline. This chain joins TRBV9 and TRBJ2-1, with 7 bases lining up with TRBD2. The origin of this receptor is a human donor with classical Hodgkin lymphoma. CDR3 sequence: CASSKHLAVIDNEQFF. CDR3 nucleotide sequence: TGTGCCAGCAGCAAGCATCTAGCGGTCATAGACAATGAGCAGTTCTTC.